Sequencing of this T cell receptor (beta chain) was carried out in a study of CD8+ T cells in alopecia areata. Treatment: oral pan-JAK inhibitor, 5-10 mg twice daily. RNA, once extracted, was reverse transcribed into cDNA for use as the sequencing template. Sequencing used immunoSEQ multiplex PCR; TCRdb keeps in-frame clones, though not all of them. The sample shows fewer than 250,000 clones, around two fifths of them seen only once. After removal of 7 bases from V and 5 bases from J, the junction contained 12 bases not matched to a gene. Germline V CDR1 and CDR2: SGHTA, FQGNSA. The CDR3 is 15 amino acids. There are a few counts of this clone.

V is TRBV7-2 and J is TRBJ2-7, with 9 positions matching TRBD1. The receptor's source is a human donor with alopecia areata. Sequences were derived from CD4+ T cells sorted from blood, sampled at approximately week 34, from a patient treated with tofacitinib. Written as DNA, the CDR3 is TGTGCCAGCACCCTACAGGGGGCCTTGGCAGACGAGCAGTACTTC. Its translation: CASTLQGALADEQYF. Together with reference TRBV7-2 and TRBJ2-7, the CDR3 gives the full variable domain: GAGVSQSPSNKVTEKGKDVELRCDPISGHTALYWYRQSLGQGLEFLIYFQGNSAPDKSGLPSDRFSAERTGGSVSTLTIQRTQQEDSAVYLCASTLQGALADEQYFGPGTRLTVT.